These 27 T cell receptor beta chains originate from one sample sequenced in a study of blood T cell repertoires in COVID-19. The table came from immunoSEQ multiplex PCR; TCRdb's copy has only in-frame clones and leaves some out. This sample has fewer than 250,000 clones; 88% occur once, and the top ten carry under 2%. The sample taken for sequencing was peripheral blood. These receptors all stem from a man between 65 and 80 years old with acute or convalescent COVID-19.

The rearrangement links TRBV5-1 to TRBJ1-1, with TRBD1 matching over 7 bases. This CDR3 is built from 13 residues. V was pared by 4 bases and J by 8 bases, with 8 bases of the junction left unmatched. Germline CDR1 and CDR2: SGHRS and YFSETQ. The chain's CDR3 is CASSPPMDREAFF. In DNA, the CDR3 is TGCGCCAGCAGCCCGCCGATGGACAGGGAAGCTTTCTTT.

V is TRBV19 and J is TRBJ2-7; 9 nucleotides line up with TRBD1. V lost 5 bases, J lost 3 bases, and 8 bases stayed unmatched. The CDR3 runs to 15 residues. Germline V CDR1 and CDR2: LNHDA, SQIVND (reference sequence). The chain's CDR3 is CASSPRTGVSYEQYF. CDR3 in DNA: TGTGCCAGTAGTCCCCGGACAGGGGTCAGCTACGAGCAGTACTTC.

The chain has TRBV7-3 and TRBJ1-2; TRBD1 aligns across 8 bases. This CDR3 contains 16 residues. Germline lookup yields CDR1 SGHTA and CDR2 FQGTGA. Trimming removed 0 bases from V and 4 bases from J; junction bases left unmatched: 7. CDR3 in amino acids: CASSLTRDRTTYGYTF. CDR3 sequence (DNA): TGTGCCAGCAGCTTAACGCGGGACAGGACGACCTATGGCTACACCTTC.

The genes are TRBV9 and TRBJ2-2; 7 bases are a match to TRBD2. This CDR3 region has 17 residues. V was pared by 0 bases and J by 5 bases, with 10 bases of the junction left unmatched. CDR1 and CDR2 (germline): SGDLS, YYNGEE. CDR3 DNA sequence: TGTGCCAGCAGCGTAGCGGGAGGCCGTACGAGGACCGGGGAGCTGTTTTTT. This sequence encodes CASSVAGGRTRTGELFF.

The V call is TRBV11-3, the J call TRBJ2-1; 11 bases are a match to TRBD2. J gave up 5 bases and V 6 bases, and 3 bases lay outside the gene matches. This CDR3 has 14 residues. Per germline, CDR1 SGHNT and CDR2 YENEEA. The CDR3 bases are TGTGCCAGCAGTCGACTAGCGGGGAACAATGAGCAGTTCTTC. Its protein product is CASSRLAGNNEQFF.

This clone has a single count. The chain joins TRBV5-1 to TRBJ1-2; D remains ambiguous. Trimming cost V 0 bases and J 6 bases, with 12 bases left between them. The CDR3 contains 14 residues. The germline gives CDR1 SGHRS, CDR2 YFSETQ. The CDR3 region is CASSLAQARDGYTF. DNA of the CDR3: TGCGCCAGCAGCTTGGCTCAGGCCCGTGATGGCTACACCTTC.

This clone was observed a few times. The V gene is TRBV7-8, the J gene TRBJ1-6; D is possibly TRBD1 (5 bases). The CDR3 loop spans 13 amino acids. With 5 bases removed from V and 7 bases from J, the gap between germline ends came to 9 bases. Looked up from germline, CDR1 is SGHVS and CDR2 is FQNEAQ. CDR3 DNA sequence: TGTGCCAGCAGCCCCGGGGGGAATTCACCCCTCCACTTT. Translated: CASSPGGNSPLHF. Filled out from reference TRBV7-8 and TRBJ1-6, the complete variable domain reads GAGVSQSPRYKVAKRGQDVALRCDPISGHVSLFWYQQALGQGPEFLTYFQNEAQLDKSGLPSDRFFAERPEGSVSTLKIQRTQQEDSAVYLCASSPGGNSPLHFGNGTRLTVT.

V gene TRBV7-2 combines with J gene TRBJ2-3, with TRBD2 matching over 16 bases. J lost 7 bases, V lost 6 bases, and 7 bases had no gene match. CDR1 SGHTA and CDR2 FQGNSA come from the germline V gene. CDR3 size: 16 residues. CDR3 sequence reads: CASRGGTSGRAYTQYF. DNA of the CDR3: TGTGCCAGCAGGGGGGGGACTAGCGGGAGGGCGTATACGCAGTATTTT.

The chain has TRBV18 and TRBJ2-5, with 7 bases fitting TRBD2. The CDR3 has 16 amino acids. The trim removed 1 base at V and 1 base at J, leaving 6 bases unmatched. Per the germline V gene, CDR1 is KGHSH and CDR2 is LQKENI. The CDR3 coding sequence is TGTGCCAGCTCACCACTGGGCGGGAGCGGCCAAGAGACCCAGTACTTC. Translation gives CASSPLGGSGQETQYF. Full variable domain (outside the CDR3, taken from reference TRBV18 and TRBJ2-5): NAGVMQNPRHLVRRRGQEARLRCSPMKGHSHVYWYRQLPEEGLKFMVYLQKENIIDESGMPKERFSAEFPKEGPSILRIQQVVRGDSAAYFCASSPLGGSGQETQYFGPGTRLLVL.

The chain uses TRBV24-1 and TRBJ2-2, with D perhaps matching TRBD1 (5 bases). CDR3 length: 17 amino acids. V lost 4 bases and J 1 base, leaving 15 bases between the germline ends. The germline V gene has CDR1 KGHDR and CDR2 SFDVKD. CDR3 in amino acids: CATSDATWGGNTGELFF. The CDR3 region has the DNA TGTGCCACCAGTGACGCTACCTGGGGCGGGAACACCGGGGAGCTGTTTTTT.

CDR3 region: CASSQVKQGAGNEKLFF. CDR3 sequence (DNA): TGTGCCAGCAGCCAAGTCAAGCAGGGGGCTGGTAATGAAAAACTGTTTTTT. This chain joins TRBV14 and TRBJ1-4; 8 bases map to TRBD1. The V gene's germline CDR1 is SGHDN and CDR2 FVKESK. This CDR3 region has 17 residues. V was pared by 1 base and J by 4 bases, with 8 bases of the junction left unmatched.

The CDR3 sequence is CASTELAGVGETQYF. CDR3 nucleotide sequence: TGCGCCAGCACGGAATTAGCGGGAGTAGGGGAGACCCAGTACTTC. The chain carries TRBV5-1 and TRBJ2-5, with 9 bases fitting TRBD2. The CDR3 is 15 amino acids. V shed 6 bases and J 5 bases; nucleotides not matched to a gene: 11. CDR1 and CDR2 (germline): SGHRS, YFSETQ.

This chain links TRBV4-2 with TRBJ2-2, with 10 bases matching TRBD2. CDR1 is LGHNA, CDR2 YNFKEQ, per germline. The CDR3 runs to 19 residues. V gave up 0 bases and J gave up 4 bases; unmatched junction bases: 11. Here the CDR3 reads CASSQDRLAGVGGTGELFF. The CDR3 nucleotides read TGTGCCAGCAGCCAAGATCGGCTAGCGGGAGTGGGGGGCACCGGGGAGCTGTTTTTT.

The CDR3 is CASSSTGGFTEAFF. CDR3 bases: TGTGCCAGTAGTTCGACAGGGGGCTTCACTGAAGCTTTCTTT. The rearrangement joins TRBV19 to TRBJ1-1, with 10 bases that match TRBD1. V was clipped by 5 bases and J by 4 bases; unmatched bases: 4. Germline V gene lookup returns CDR1 LNHDA and CDR2 SQIVND (reference sequence). This CDR3 spans 14 amino acids.

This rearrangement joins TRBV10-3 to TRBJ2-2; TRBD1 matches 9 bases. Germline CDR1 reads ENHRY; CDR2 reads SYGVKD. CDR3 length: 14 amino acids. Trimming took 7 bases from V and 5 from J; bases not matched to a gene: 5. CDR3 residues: CAIMGQGRTGELFF. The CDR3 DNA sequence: TGTGCCATCATGGGACAGGGTCGGACCGGGGAGCTGTTTTTT.

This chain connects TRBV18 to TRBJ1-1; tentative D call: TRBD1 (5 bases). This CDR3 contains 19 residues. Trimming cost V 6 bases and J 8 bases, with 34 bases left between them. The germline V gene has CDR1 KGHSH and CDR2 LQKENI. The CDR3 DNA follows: TGTGCCAGCTCGGCTCTAGACACAGTAGCTCCACTGGGGCCATTGGAAGCTTTCTTT. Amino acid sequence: CASSALDTVAPLGPLEAFF.

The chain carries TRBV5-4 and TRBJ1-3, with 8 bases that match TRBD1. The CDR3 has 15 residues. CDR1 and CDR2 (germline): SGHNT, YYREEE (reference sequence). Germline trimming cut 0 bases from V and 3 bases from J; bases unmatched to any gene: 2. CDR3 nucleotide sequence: TGTGCCAGCAGCTTGGCAGGGGGCGGTGGAAACACCATATATTTT. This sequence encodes CASSLAGGGGNTIYF.

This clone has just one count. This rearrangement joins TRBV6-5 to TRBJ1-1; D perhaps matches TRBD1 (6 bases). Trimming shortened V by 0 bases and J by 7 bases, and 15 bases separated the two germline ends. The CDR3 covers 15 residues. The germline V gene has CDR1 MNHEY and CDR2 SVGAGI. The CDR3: CASSYSIQGWDEAFF. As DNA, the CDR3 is TGTGCCAGCAGTTACTCGATACAGGGTTGGGATGAAGCTTTCTTT.

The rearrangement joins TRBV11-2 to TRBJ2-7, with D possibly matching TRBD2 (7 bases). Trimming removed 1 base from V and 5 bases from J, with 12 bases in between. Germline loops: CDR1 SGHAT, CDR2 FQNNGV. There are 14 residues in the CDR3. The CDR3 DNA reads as TGTGCCAGCAGCTTAGTTCGGGGGGACAACGAGCAGTACTTC. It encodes CASSLVRGDNEQYF.

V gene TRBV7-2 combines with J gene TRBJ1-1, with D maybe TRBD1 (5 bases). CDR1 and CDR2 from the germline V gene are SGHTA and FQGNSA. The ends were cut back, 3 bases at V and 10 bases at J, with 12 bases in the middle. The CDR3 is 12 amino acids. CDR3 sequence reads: CASSLSGVTAFF. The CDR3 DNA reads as TGTGCCAGCAGCTTGTCGGGGGTGACAGCTTTCTTT.

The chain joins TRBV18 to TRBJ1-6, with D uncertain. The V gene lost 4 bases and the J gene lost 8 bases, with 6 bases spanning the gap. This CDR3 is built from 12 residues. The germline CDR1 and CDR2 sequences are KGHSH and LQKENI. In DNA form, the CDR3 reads TGTGCCAGCTCACTGAGGGATTCACCCCTCCACTTT. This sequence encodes CASSLRDSPLHF.

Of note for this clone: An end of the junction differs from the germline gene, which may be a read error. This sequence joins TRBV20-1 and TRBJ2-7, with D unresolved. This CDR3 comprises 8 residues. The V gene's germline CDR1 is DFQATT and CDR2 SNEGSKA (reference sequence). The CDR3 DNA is TGCAGTACCTACCCACCAGGCTTC. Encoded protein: CSTYPPGF.

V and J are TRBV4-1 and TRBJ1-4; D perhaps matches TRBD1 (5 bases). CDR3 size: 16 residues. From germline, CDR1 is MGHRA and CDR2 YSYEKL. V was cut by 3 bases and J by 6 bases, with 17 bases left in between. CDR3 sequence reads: CASSQTPGTGDEKLFF. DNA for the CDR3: TGCGCCAGCAGCCAGACCCCGGGGACTGGAGATGAAAAACTGTTTTTT.

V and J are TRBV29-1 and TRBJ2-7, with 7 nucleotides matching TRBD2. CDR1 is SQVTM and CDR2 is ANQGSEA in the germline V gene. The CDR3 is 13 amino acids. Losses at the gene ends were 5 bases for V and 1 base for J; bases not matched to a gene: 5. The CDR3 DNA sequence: TGCAGCGTTATTGGGGGAGGGTCCTACGAGCAGTACTTC. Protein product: CSVIGGGSYEQYF.

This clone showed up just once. The chain's CDR3 is CASSRDTSNQPQHF. In nucleotides, the CDR3 is TGTGCCAGCAGTCGGGACACCAGCAATCAGCCCCAGCATTTT. The chain uses TRBV6-5 and TRBJ1-5, with a tentative D call TRBD1 (6 bases). This CDR3 is 14 amino acids long. Between the trimmed V and J ends, which lost 5 bases and 1 base, there was a span of 9 bases. CDR1 is MNHEY and CDR2 is SVGAGI in the germline V gene.

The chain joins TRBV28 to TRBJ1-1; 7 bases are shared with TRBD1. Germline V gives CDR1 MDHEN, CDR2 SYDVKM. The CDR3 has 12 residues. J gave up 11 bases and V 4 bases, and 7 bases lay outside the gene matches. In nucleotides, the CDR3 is TGTGCCAGCAGTTCGCCGACAGGGTCCGCTTTCTTT. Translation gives CASSSPTGSAFF.

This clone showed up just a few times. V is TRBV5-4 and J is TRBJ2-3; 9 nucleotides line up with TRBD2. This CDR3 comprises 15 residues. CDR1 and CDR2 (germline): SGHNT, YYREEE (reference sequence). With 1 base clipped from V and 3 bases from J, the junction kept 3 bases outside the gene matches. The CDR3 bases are TGTGCCAGCAGCTTGAGTAGCGGGAGTACAGATACGCAGTATTTT. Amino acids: CASSLSSGSTDTQYF.